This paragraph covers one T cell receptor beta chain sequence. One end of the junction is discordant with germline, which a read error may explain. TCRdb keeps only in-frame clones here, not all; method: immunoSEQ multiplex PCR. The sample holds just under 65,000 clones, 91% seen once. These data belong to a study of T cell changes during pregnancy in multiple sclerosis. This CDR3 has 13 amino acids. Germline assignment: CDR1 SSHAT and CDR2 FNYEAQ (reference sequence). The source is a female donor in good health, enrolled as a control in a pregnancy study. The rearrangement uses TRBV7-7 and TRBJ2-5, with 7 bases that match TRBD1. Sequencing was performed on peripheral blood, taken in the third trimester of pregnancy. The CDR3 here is CASSLEGGETQYF. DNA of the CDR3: TGTGCTAGCAGCTTAGAAGGGGGCGAGACCCAGTACTTC. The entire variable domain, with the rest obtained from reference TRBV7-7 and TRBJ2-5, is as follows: GAGVSQSPRYKVTKRGQDVTLRCDPISSHATLYWYQQALGQGPEFLTYFNYEAQPDKSGLPSDRFSAERPEGSISTLTIQRTEQRDSAMYRCASSLEGGETQYFGPGTRLLVL.